The present T cell receptor beta chain was sequenced within a study of T cell responses to AZD1222 COVID-19 vaccine. The V gene lost 6 bases and the J gene lost 0 bases, with 16 bases spanning the gap. The CDR3 has 16 amino acids. Germline values: CDR1 MNHEY, CDR2 SMNVEV (reference sequence). The data were produced by immunoSEQ multiplex PCR, yet TCRdb's version contains in-frame clones alone and is incomplete. The sample lists over 200,000 clones; less than 95% were seen once. The TCR comes from an adult who received the MenACWY meningococcal vaccine as a control. The gene calls are TRBV27 and TRBJ2-3, with unresolved D. Material: peripheral blood, obtained 28 days after the second dose of the MenACWY control vaccine. CDR3 DNA: TGTGCCAGCAGGCACAAACAGCTAACTAGCACAGATACGCAGTATTTT. Translating gives CASRHKQLTSTDTQYF.